These 24 T cell receptor beta chains share one sample of origin, sequenced in a study of blood T cell repertoires in COVID-19. The method was immunoSEQ multiplex PCR; TCRdb's version includes in-frame clones alone and lacks a portion of them. The sample consists of tens of thousands of clones, almost 90% of them appearing once. The specimen sequenced was peripheral blood. These TCRs come from a man aged 60 to 69 with acute or convalescent COVID-19.

This clone was seen once. V is TRBV30 and J is TRBJ1-2; tentatively, D is TRBD1 (6 bases). Deletions cut 8 bases from V and 6 bases from J, with 16 bases between. Germline CDR1 reads GTSNPN; CDR2 reads SVGIG (reference sequence). This CDR3 has 12 amino acids. The CDR3 DNA reads as TGTGCCGGGGTGGGGGGGCTCGATGGCTACACCTTC. Protein sequence: CAGVGGLDGYTF.

The chain couples TRBV30 to TRBJ2-6; 8 positions match TRBD1. V gave up 7 bases and J gave up 2 bases; unmatched junction bases: 7. Germline V gene sequence: CDR1 GTSNPN, CDR2 SVGIG (reference sequence). The CDR3 covers 15 residues. The CDR3 loop reads CAYYQQGAGANVLTF. For the CDR3, the DNA is TGTGCCTATTATCAACAGGGGGCTGGGGCCAACGTCCTGACTTTC.

The chain employs TRBV7-9 and TRBJ1-1, with 9 positions matching TRBD1. Looked up from germline, CDR1 is SEHNR and CDR2 is FQNEAQ (reference sequence). The V and J ends lost 3 bases and 1 base, in that order; junction bases with no gene match: 3. The CDR3 runs 15 residues. In DNA form, the CDR3 reads TGTGCCAGCAGCTTCTCGGACAGGGGGAACACTGAAGCTTTCTTT. Protein sequence: CASSFSDRGNTEAFF.

The chain links TRBV30 to TRBJ1-2; 10 nucleotides match TRBD1. This CDR3 is 19 amino acids long. V shed 3 bases, J shed 4 bases, and the junction held 20 bases outside the gene matches. Germline V CDR1 and CDR2: GTSNPN, SVGIG (reference sequence). CDR3 sequence: CAWSKFSGQGKFAGYGYTF. In nucleotides, the CDR3 is TGTGCCTGGAGCAAATTTTCGGGACAGGGGAAATTCGCAGGCTATGGCTACACCTTC. The whole variable domain, filled in from reference TRBV30 and TRBJ1-2, reads SQTIHQWPATLVQPVGSPLSLECTVEGTSNPNLYWYRQAAGRGLQLLFYSVGIGQISSEVPQNLSASRPQDRQFILSSKKLLLSDSGFYLCAWSKFSGQGKFAGYGYTFGSGTRLTVV.

A single count supports this clone. V gene TRBV24-1 combines with J gene TRBJ2-1; 11 positions agree with TRBD2. J lost 3 bases, V lost 9 bases, and 12 bases had no gene match. The CDR3 length is 17 residues. Germline V CDR1 and CDR2: KGHDR, SFDVKD. The CDR3 sequence: CATRGSGRAAIYNEQFF. CDR3 nucleotide sequence: TGTGCCACCCGGGGTAGCGGGAGGGCCGCCATCTACAATGAGCAGTTCTTC.

This chain links TRBV11-2 with TRBJ2-2, with TRBD2 identical over 12 bases. Germline CDR1 reads SGHAT; CDR2 reads FQNNGV. This CDR3 region has 17 residues. Unmatched junction bases numbered 7, after V lost 3 bases and J lost 5 bases. The CDR3 here is CASSLRLAGAGTGELFF. CDR3 nucleotide sequence: TGTGCCAGCAGCTTGAGACTAGCGGGAGCGGGGACCGGGGAGCTGTTTTTT.

The chain employs TRBV5-1 and TRBJ1-6, with 7 bases fitting TRBD1. V trimming: 0 bases; J trimming: 6 bases; junction bases outside the gene matches: 3. This CDR3 is built from 15 residues. CDR1 and CDR2 from the germline V gene are SGHRS and YFSETQ. The CDR3 region has the DNA TGCGCCAGCAGCTTGGCAGGGGGTGGTAATTCACCCCTCCACTTT. Amino acid sequence: CASSLAGGGNSPLHF.

Here the CDR3 DNA reads TGTGCCAGCAGCCATATATATAGCGGGGGCACAGATACGCAGTATTTT. Its protein product is CASSHIYSGGTDTQYF. This chain uses TRBV5-4 with TRBJ2-3; TRBD2 agrees at 8 bases. V shed 4 bases, J shed 1 base, and the junction held 8 bases outside the gene matches. The CDR3 has 16 residues. Germline V gives CDR1 SGHNT, CDR2 YYREEE (reference sequence).

The chain couples TRBV11-2 to TRBJ2-7, with 12 nucleotides matching TRBD2. There are 17 residues in the CDR3. The V and J ends lost 1 base and 4 bases, in that order; junction bases with no gene match: 8. Germline CDR1 and CDR2: SGHAT and FQNNGV. The CDR3 DNA sequence: TGTGCCAGCAGCTTAGTTGCGACTAGCGGGAGTTCGTACGAGCAGTACTTC. The encoded protein is CASSLVATSGSSYEQYF.

The chain combines TRBV28 with TRBJ1-4; no clear D gene. CDR1 and CDR2 from the germline V gene are MDHEN and SYDVKM. V was cut by 4 bases and J by 7 bases, with 13 bases left in between. The CDR3 totals 14 residues. The CDR3 here is CASSSPGRAEKLFF. DNA of the CDR3: TGTGCCAGCAGTTCCCCGGGGAGGGCTGAAAAACTGTTTTTT.

V usage is TRBV5-5 and J usage is TRBJ2-2, with TRBD2 as a possible D gene (7 bases). Trimming cost V 1 base and J 5 bases, with 18 bases left between them. The CDR3 extends over 17 amino acids. Germline loops: CDR1 SGHKS, CDR2 YYEKEE (reference sequence). CDR3 sequence: CASSLTGGKLLTGELFF. The DNA for the CDR3 is TGTGCCAGCAGCTTGACGGGGGGCAAGCTGTTAACCGGGGAGCTGTTTTTT. Together with reference TRBV5-5 and TRBJ2-2, the CDR3 gives the full variable domain: DAGVTQSPTHLIKTRGQQVTLRCSPISGHKSVSWYQQVLGQGPQFIFQYYEKEERGRGNFPDRFSARQFPNYSSELNVNALLLGDSALYLCASSLTGGKLLTGELFFGEGSRLTVL.

V is TRBV5-6 and J is TRBJ1-1, with a tentative D call TRBD1 (5 bases). Germline CDR1 is SGHDT and CDR2 is YYEEEE. Trimming cost V 1 base and J 9 bases, with 13 bases left between them. The CDR3 runs to 13 residues. The CDR3 DNA follows: TGTGCCAGCAGCTTGTGGACGGGGACTCAAGCTTTCTTT. Its protein product is CASSLWTGTQAFF.

This chain links TRBV6-1 with TRBJ1-1, with D unclear. The CDR3 runs to 15 residues. CDR1 and CDR2 from the germline V gene are MNHNS and SASEGT. The V and J ends lost 1 base and 3 bases respectively, with 12 bases between them. The CDR3 DNA reads as TGTGCCAGCAGTGAAGGGGCGGGATGGGACACTGAAGCTTTCTTT. Translating gives CASSEGAGWDTEAFF.

This chain joins TRBV14 and TRBJ1-1; 8 bases line up with TRBD1. V was pared by 5 bases and J by 2 bases, with 7 bases of the junction left unmatched. The CDR3 is 15 residues long. From germline, CDR1 is SGHDN and CDR2 FVKESK. As DNA, the CDR3 is TGTGCCAGCAGCTCTTTGGGACAGGTAAACACTGAAGCTTTCTTT. This encodes CASSSLGQVNTEAFF.

This clone was seen just once. The chain couples TRBV7-7 to TRBJ2-2, with 13 bases matching TRBD2. The germline gives CDR1 SSHAT, CDR2 FNYEAQ (reference sequence). The CDR3 totals 20 residues. Germline trimming cut 3 bases from V and 5 bases from J; bases unmatched to any gene: 15. The CDR3 DNA reads TGTGCCAGCAGCTTCCCGGTAACTGGACTAGCGGGAGTTCGAACCGGGGAGCTGTTTTTT. This sequence encodes CASSFPVTGLAGVRTGELFF. Full variable domain (missing parts from reference TRBV7-7 and TRBJ2-2): GAGVSQSPRYKVTKRGQDVTLRCDPISSHATLYWYQQALGQGPEFLTYFNYEAQPDKSGLPSDRFSAERPEGSISTLTIQRTEQRDSAMYRCASSFPVTGLAGVRTGELFFGEGSRLTVL.

The rearrangement joins TRBV5-6 to TRBJ1-5; the D is unclear. With 0 bases removed from V and 1 base from J, the gap between germline ends came to 5 bases. The CDR3 is 14 amino acids. Germline-derived CDR1 and CDR2 are SGHDT and YYEEEE. The CDR3 DNA reads TGTGCCAGCAGCTTGGGCAGAAGCAATCAGCCCCAGCATTTT. This translates into CASSLGRSNQPQHF.

This chain links TRBV18 with TRBJ2-1, with TRBD1 identical over 8 bases. The germline V gene has CDR1 KGHSH and CDR2 LQKENI. The V and J ends lost 2 bases and 7 bases, in that order; junction bases with no gene match: 4. The CDR3 is made up of 14 amino acids. CDR3 region: CASSPRQGTNEQFF. As DNA, the CDR3 is TGTGCCAGCTCACCAAGACAGGGGACAAATGAGCAGTTCTTC.

The V gene is TRBV6-5, the J gene TRBJ1-6, with D perhaps matching TRBD1 (6 bases). The V gene's germline CDR1 is MNHEY and CDR2 SVGAGI. Trimming left V 6 bases short and J 10 bases short, with 13 bases between. This CDR3 region has 13 residues. The CDR3 region is CASRNRVDSPLHF. For the CDR3, the DNA is TGTGCCAGCAGAAACAGGGTTGACTCACCCCTCCACTTT.

The rearrangement links TRBV6-6 to TRBJ1-1; no reliable D call. Per the germline V gene, CDR1 is MNHNY and CDR2 is SVGAGI (reference sequence). Trimming pared 4 bases from V and 1 base from J, leaving 4 bases between. The length of the CDR3 is 12 residues. The CDR3 is CASSFGNTEAFF. DNA for the CDR3: TGTGCCAGCAGTTTCGGGAACACTGAAGCTTTCTTT.

For this clone: Other DNA sequences within the sample encode an identical CDR3. This chain joins TRBV20-1 and TRBJ1-5; 8 bases agree with TRBD1. The CDR3 is 14 residues long. Germline V lookup: CDR1 DFQATT, CDR2 SNEGSKA (reference sequence). V lost 3 bases to trimming and J lost 6 bases; unmatched junction nucleotides: 7. CDR3 protein: CSASRQGAGQPQHF. The CDR3, as DNA: TGCAGTGCTAGTCGGCAGGGGGCAGGTCAGCCCCAGCATTTT.

DNA for the CDR3: TGTGCCAGCAGCTTAGAGGGACTAGCGGAGTACGAGCAGTACTTC. Protein: CASSLEGLAEYEQYF. V and J are TRBV11-2 and TRBJ2-7; 11 bases line up with TRBD2. V lost 0 bases, J lost 4 bases, and 2 bases stayed unmatched. Germline-derived CDR1 and CDR2 are SGHAT and FQNNGV. The CDR3 covers 15 residues.

V is TRBV3-1 (or the pseudogene TRBV3-2) and J is TRBJ2-7, with D hard to call. The germline CDR1 and CDR2 sequences are LGHDT and YNNKEL (reference sequence). V gave up 2 bases and J gave up 8 bases, with 7 bases separating them. The CDR3 runs 11 residues. Here the CDR3 reads CASSQTEQQYF. The CDR3 coding sequence is TGTGCCAGCAGCCAAACAGAACAGCAGTACTTC.

The chain recombines TRBV29-1 with TRBJ2-1; the D is unclear. The CDR3 spans 14 residues. Germline values: CDR1 SQVTM, CDR2 ANQGSEA. Trimming left V 4 bases short and J 4 bases short, with 14 bases between. CDR3 residues: CSVVESLLYNEQFF. The CDR3 DNA follows: TGCAGCGTTGTGGAGTCCCTTTTATACAATGAGCAGTTCTTC.

The rearrangement uses TRBV5-1 and TRBJ1-4; perhaps TRBD1 as D (6 bases). Germline loops: CDR1 SGHRS, CDR2 YFSETQ. V was trimmed by 0 bases and J by 3 bases, leaving 9 bases between them. This CDR3 has 15 residues. The CDR3 spells CASSLDREPNEKLFF. Here the CDR3 DNA reads TGCGCCAGCAGCTTGGACAGGGAGCCTAATGAAAAACTGTTTTTT.